This T cell receptor (beta chain) emerged from a study of OX40 agonist ivuxolimab in advanced cancers. Study context: Ivuxolimab, an antibody that agonizes OX40 (CD134), was administered to the patients.

Germline V gives CDR1 SGDLS, CDR2 YYNGEE. The CDR3 covers 16 residues. V was shortened by 3 bases and J by 5 bases, with 18 bases between the two germline ends. This table comes from immunoSEQ multiplex PCR, and its TCRdb copy is limited to in-frame clones, with some not included. The sample contains about 7,400 clones, about 90% of which appear only once. The TCR originated in an adult with an advanced solid tumor such as melanoma, head and neck, liver or kidney cancer. This sequence joins TRBV9 and TRBJ2-1; D may match TRBD1 or TRBD2 (6 bases each). Sequencing was performed on CD4+ or CD8+ T cells sorted from blood, taken in a trial of the OX40 agonist ivuxolimab. CDR3 protein: CASSGRGERDHNEQFF. The CDR3 coding sequence is TGTGCCAGCAGCGGAAGGGGGGAACGGGACCACAATGAGCAGTTCTTC.